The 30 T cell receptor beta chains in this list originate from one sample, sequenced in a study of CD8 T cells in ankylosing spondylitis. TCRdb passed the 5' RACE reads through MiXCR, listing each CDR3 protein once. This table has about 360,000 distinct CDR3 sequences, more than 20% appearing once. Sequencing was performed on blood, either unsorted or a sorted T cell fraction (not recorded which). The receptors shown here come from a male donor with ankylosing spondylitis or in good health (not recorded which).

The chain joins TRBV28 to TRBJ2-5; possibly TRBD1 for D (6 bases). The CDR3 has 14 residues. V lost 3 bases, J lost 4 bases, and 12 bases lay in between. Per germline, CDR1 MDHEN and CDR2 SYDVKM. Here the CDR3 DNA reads TGTGCCAGCAGTTTTACAGGGCCCGGAGAGACCCAGTACTTC. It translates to CASSFTGPGETQYF.

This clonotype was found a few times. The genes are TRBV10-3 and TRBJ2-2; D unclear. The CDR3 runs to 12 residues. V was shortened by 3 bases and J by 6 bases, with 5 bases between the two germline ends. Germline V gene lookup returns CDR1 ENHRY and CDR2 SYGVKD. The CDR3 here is CAISESSGELFF. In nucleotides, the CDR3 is TGTGCCATCAGTGAAAGCTCCGGGGAGCTGTTTTTT.

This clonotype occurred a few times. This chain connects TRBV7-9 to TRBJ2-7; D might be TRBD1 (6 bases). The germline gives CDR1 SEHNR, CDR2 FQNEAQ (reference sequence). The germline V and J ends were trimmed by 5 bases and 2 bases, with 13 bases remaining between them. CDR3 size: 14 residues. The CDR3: CASSNGDIAYEQYF. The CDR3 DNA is TGTGCCAGCAGCAATGGGGACATCGCCTACGAGCAGTACTTC. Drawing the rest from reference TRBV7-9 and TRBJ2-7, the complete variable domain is DTGVSQNPRHKITKRGQNVTFRCDPISEHNRLYWYRQTLGQGPEFLTYFQNEAQLEKSRLLSDRFSAERPKGSFSTLEIQRTEQGDSAMYLCASSNGDIAYEQYFGPGTRLTVT.

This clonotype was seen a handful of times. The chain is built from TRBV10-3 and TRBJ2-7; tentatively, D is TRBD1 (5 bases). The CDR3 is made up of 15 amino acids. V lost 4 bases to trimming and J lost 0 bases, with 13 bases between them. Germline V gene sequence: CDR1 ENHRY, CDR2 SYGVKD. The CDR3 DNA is TGTGCCATCAGTGCTGAAGGGGCCCTCTCCTACGAGCAGTACTTC. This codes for CAISAEGALSYEQYF.

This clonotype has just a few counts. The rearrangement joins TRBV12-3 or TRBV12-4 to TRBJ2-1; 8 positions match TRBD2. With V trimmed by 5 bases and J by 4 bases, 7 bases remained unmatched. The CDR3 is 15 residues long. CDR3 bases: TGTGCCAGCAGTCTCGGACTAGCCACATACAATGAGCAGTTCTTC. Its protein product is CASSLGLATYNEQFF.

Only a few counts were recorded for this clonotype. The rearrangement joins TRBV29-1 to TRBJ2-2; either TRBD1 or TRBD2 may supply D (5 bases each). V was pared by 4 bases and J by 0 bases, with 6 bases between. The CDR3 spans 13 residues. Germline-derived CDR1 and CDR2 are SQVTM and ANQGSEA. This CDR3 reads CSVGDPNTGELFF. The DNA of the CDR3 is TGCAGCGTTGGGGACCCGAACACCGGGGAGCTGTTTTTT.

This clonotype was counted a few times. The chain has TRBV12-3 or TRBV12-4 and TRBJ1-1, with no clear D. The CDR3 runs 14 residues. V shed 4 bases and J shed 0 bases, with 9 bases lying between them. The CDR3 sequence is CASSSVVLNTEAFF. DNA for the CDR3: TGTGCCAGCAGTTCTGTGGTGTTGAACACTGAAGCTTTCTTT.

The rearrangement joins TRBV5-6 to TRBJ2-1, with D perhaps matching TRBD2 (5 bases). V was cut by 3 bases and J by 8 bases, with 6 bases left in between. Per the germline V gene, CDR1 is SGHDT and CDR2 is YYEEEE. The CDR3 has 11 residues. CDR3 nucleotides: TGTGCCAGCAGCTGGGAGTATGAGCAGTTCTTC. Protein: CASSWEYEQFF.

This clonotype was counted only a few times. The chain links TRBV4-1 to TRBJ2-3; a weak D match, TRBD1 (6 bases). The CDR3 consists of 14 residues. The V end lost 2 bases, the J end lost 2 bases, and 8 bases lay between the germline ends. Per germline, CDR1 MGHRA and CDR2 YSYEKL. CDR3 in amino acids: CASSQRTVTDTQYF. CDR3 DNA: TGCGCCAGCAGCCAACGGACAGTCACAGATACGCAGTATTTT.

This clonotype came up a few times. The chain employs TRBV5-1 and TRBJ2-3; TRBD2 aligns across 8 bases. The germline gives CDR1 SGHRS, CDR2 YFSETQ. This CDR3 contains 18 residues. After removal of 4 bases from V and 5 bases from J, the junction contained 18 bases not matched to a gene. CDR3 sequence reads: CASSLRISGGGRIDTQYF. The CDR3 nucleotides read TGCGCCAGCAGCCTCCGGATTTCTGGCGGGGGGCGGATAGATACGCAGTATTTT.

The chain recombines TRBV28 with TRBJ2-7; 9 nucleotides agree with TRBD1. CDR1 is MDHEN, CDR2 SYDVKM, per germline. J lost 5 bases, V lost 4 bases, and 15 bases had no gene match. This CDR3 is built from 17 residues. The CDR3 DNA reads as TGTGCCAGCAGTTCAACCCTCCGGGACAGGGAACGTCACGAGCAGTACTTC. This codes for CASSSTLRDRERHEQYF. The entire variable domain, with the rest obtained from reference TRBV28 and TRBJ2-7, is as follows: DVKVTQSSRYLVKRTGEKVFLECVQDMDHENMFWYRQDPGLGLRLIYFSYDVKMKEKGDIPEGYSVSREKKERFSLILESASTNQTSMYLCASSSTLRDRERHEQYFGPGTRLTVT.

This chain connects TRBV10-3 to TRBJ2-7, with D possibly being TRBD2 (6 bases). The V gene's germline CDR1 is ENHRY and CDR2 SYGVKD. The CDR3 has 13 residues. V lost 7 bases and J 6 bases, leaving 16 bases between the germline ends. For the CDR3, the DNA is TGTGCCATCACCACGGGGGAACATGGCGAGCAGTACTTC. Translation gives CAITTGEHGEQYF.

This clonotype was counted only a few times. The CDR3 region is CASSLWDSRSQPQHF. The CDR3 DNA reads TGTGCCAGCAGTTTATGGGACAGCCGTTCGCAGCCCCAGCATTTT. This chain uses TRBV12-3 or TRBV12-4 with TRBJ1-5; 7 bases fit TRBD1. The CDR3 totals 15 residues. J lost 7 bases, V lost 2 bases, and 8 bases had no gene match.

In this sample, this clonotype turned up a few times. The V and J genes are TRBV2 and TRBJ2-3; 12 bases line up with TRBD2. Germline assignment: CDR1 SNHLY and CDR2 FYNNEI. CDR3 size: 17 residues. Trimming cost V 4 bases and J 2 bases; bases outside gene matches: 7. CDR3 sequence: CASSVTSGGPLTDTQYF. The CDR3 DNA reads TGTGCCAGCAGTGTAACTAGCGGGGGGCCTCTCACAGATACGCAGTATTTT.

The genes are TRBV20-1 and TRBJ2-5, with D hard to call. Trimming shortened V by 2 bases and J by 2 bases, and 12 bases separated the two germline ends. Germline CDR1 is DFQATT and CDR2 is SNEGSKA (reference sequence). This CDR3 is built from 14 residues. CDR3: CSARWADPQETQYF. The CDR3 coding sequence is TGCAGTGCTAGATGGGCAGACCCACAAGAGACCCAGTACTTC.

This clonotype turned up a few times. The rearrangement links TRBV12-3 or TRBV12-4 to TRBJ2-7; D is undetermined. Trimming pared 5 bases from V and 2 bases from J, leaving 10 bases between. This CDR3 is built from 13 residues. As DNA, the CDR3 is TGTGCCAGCAGTGTTTATCCCCCCTACGAGCAGTACTTC. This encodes CASSVYPPYEQYF.

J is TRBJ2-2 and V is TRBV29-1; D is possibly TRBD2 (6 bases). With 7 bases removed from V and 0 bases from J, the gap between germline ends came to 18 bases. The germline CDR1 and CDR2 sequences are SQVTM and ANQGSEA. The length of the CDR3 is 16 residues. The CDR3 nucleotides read TGCAGCGGACAGAACCCCGGGACTTCGAACACCGGGGAGCTGTTTTTT. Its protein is CSGQNPGTSNTGELFF.

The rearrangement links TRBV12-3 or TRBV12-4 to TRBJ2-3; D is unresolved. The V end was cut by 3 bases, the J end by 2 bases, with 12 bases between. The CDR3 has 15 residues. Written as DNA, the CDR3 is TGTGCCAGCAGTTTGAATCCAACACCCACAGATACGCAGTATTTT. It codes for CASSLNPTPTDTQYF.

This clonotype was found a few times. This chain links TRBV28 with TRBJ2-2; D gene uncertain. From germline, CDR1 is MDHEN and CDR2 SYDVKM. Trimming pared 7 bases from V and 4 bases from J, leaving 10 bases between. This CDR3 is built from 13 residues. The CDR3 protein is CASTAGSTGELFF. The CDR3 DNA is TGTGCCAGCACCGCAGGTAGCACCGGGGAGCTGTTTTTT. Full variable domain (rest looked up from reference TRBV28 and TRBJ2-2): DVKVTQSSRYLVKRTGEKVFLECVQDMDHENMFWYRQDPGLGLRLIYFSYDVKMKEKGDIPEGYSVSREKKERFSLILESASTNQTSMYLCASTAGSTGELFFGEGSRLTVL.

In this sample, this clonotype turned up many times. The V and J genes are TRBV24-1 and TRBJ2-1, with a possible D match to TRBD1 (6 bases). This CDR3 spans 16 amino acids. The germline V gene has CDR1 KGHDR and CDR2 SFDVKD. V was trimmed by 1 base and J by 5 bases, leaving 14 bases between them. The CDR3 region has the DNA TGTGCCACCAGTGATTTAGGGCAGGGGTTGGACAATGAGCAGTTCTTC. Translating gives CATSDLGQGLDNEQFF.

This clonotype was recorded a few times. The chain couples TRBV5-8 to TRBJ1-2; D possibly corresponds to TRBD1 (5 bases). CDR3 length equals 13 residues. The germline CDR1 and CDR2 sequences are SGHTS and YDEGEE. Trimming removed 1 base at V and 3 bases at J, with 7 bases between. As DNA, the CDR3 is TGTGCCAGCAGCTTGTGGGGGGACTATGGCTACACCTTC. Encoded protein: CASSLWGDYGYTF.

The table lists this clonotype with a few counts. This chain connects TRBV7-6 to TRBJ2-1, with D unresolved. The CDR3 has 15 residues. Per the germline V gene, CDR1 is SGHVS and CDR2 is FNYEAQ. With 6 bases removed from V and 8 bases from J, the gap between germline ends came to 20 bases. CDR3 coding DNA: TGTGCCAGCAGTTCTAGAACCGGGTCGCCGGATGAGCAGTTCTTC. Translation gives CASSSRTGSPDEQFF.

CDR3 sequence reads: CASSLAGDRPNTGELFF. The CDR3 nucleotides are TGTGCCAGCAGCTTAGCTGGAGACAGGCCGAACACCGGGGAGCTGTTTTTT. The chain links TRBV7-9 to TRBJ2-2; a possible D gene is TRBD1 (6 bases). Germline V gene data show CDR1 as SEHNR and CDR2 as FQNEAQ (reference sequence). This CDR3 has 17 residues. Trimming cost V 0 bases and J 0 bases, with 11 bases left between them.

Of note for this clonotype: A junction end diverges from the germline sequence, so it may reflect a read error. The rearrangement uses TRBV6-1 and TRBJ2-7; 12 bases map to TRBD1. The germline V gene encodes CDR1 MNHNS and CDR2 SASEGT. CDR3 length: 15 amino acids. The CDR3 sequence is CANSEKGTGGGEQYF. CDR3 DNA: TGTGCCAACAGTGAGAAAGGGACAGGGGGCGGCGAGCAGTACTTC.

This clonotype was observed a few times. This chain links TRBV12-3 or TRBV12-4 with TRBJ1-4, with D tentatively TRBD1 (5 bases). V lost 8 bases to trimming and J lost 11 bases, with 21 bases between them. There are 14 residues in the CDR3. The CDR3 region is CASGDGGRDRKLFF. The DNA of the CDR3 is TGTGCCAGCGGGGACGGGGGTAGGGATCGGAAACTGTTTTTT.

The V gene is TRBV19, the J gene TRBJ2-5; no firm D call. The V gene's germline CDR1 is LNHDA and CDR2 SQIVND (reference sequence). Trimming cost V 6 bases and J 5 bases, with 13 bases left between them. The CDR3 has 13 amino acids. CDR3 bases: TGTGCCAGTAGCTTCGTACCACAGGAGACCCAGTACTTC. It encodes CASSFVPQETQYF.

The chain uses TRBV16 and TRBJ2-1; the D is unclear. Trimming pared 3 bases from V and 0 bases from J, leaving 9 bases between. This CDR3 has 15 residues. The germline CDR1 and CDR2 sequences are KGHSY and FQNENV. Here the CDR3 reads CASSHGLISYNEQFF. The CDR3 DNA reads TGTGCCAGCAGCCATGGCCTGATCTCCTACAATGAGCAGTTCTTC.

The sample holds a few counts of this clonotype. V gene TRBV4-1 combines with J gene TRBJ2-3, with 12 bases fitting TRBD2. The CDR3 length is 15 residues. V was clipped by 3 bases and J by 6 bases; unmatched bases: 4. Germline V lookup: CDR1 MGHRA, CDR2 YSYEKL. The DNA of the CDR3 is TGCGCCAGCAGCCACAGGACTAGCGGGGTCGATACGCAGTATTTT. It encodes CASSHRTSGVDTQYF.

The CDR3, as DNA: TGCGCCAGCCAAGGCACCCTCACAGATACGCAGTATTTT. Its translation: CASQGTLTDTQYF. The gene calls are TRBV4-1 and TRBJ2-3; D gene uncertain. The germline CDR1 and CDR2 sequences are MGHRA and YSYEKL. The CDR3 has 13 amino acids. The ends were cut back, 8 bases at V and 2 bases at J, with 11 bases in the middle.

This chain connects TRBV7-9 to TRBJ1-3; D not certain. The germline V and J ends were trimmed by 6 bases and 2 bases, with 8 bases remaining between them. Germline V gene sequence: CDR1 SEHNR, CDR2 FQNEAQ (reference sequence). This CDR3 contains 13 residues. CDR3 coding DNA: TGTGCCAGCAGAAAGCCACCTGGAAACACCATATATTTT. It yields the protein CASRKPPGNTIYF.